Below are 15 T cell receptor beta chains sequenced from a single sample in a study of blood T cells in healthy people across ages. The use of a sample-barcoded 5' primer and a J-beta primer mix characterized a second PCR of about 7 to 12 cycles. TCRdb ran MiXCR on the 5' RACE reads and lists one entry per CDR3 protein. The sample lists approximately 1.5 million distinct CDR3 sequences; roughly 32% were seen once. Sequencing input: blood. These receptors originate from a woman in her twenties or thirties in good health.

This chain links TRBV28 with TRBJ2-3; D is perhaps TRBD2 (6 bases). Germline V gene data show CDR1 as MDHEN and CDR2 as SYDVKM. CDR3 length equals 16 residues. V lost 5 bases and J lost 9, with 24 bases in between. CDR3 DNA: TGTGCCAGCAGTGCCTCGGGACTTATGAGTTTGGGGACGCAGTATTTT. It yields the protein CASSASGLMSLGTQYF.

This clonotype appeared a few times. This sequence joins TRBV4-1 and TRBJ2-3, with 8 bases that match TRBD2. V lost 8 bases, J lost 3 bases, and 10 bases stayed unmatched. This CDR3 has 15 residues. Per the germline V gene, CDR1 is MGHRA and CDR2 is YSYEKL. Here the CDR3 reads CASSTRGARTDTQYF. CDR3 DNA sequence: TGCGCCAGCTCCACGCGGGGGGCGAGGACAGATACGCAGTATTTT.

This clonotype was seen repeatedly, ten times or more. The chain has TRBV20-1 and TRBJ2-3; 8 nucleotides align to TRBD2. Germline V lookup: CDR1 DFQATT, CDR2 SNEGSKA (reference sequence). The trim removed 5 bases at V and 1 base at J, leaving 5 bases unmatched. The CDR3 is made up of 14 amino acids. CDR3 protein: CSAVRGGRTDTQYF. In DNA form, the CDR3 reads TGCAGTGCTGTACGGGGGGGTCGCACAGATACGCAGTATTTT.

This clonotype has only one observation. The V gene is TRBV20-1, the J gene TRBJ2-7; D tentatively reads TRBD1 or TRBD2 (6 bases each). This CDR3 has 13 amino acids. Trimming removed 6 bases at V and 6 bases at J, with 18 bases between. From germline, CDR1 is DFQATT and CDR2 SNEGSKA (reference sequence). CDR3 residues: CSAWRGATSEQYF. Here the CDR3 DNA reads TGCAGTGCCTGGAGGGGGGCAACAAGCGAGCAGTACTTC.

This clonotype appeared a few times. The chain combines TRBV3-1 with TRBJ1-2; maybe TRBD1 (5 bases). The CDR3 contains 13 residues. V lost 1 base to trimming and J lost 7 bases, with 10 bases between them. Germline CDR1 is LGHDT and CDR2 is YNNKEL (reference sequence). The CDR3 DNA is TGTGCCAGCAGCCAAGGGACATCTTTTGGCTACACCTTC. Residues: CASSQGTSFGYTF. Full variable domain (rest looked up from reference TRBV3-1 and TRBJ1-2): DTAVSQTPKYLVTQMGNDKSIKCEQNLGHDTMYWYKQDSKKFLKIMFSYNNKELIINETVPNRFSPKSPDKAHLNLHINSLELGDSAVYFCASSQGTSFGYTFGSGTRLTVV.

This clonotype was observed a handful of times. CDR3 amino acids: CASSLAPVQGNGYTF. The DNA for the CDR3 is TGCGCCAGCAGCTTGGCTCCAGTACAGGGCAATGGCTACACCTTC. V is TRBV5-1 and J is TRBJ1-2; tentatively, D is TRBD1 (6 bases). Trimming pared 0 bases from V and 6 bases from J, leaving 15 bases between. Germline lookup yields CDR1 SGHRS and CDR2 YFSETQ. The CDR3 has 15 amino acids.

This clonotype was counted only a few times. Written as DNA, the CDR3 is TGTGCCACCAAACCAACAGGATCCTACGAGCAGTACTTC. This sequence encodes CATKPTGSYEQYF. The V gene is TRBV13, the J gene TRBJ2-7; D might be TRBD1 (5 bases). V was clipped by 10 bases and J by 1 base, with 14 bases between them. The CDR3 has 13 amino acids. The V gene's germline CDR1 is PRHDT and CDR2 FYEKMQ (reference sequence).

This clonotype was detected many times. This chain uses TRBV6-1 with TRBJ1-2; D not certain. The CDR3 is 15 residues long. The V gene lost 7 bases and the J gene lost 3 bases, with 18 bases spanning the gap. CDR1 and CDR2 (germline): MNHNS, SASEGT. The CDR3 sequence: CASKRTTSLDYGYTF. The CDR3 DNA reads as TGTGCCAGCAAGCGGACTACAAGTTTGGACTATGGCTACACCTTC.

This clonotype occurred many times. The V gene is TRBV7-3, the J gene TRBJ2-5, with D tentatively TRBD1 or TRBD2 (5 bases each). Between the trimmed V and J ends, which lost 5 bases and 5 bases, there was a span of 12 bases. CDR1 is SGHTA and CDR2 is FQGTGA in the germline V gene. The length of the CDR3 is 13 residues. Written as DNA, the CDR3 is TGTGCCAGCAGCCCCGGGACCGGGGAGACCCAGTACTTC. It codes for CASSPGTGETQYF.

This clonotype was seen a few times. V gene TRBV7-7 combines with J gene TRBJ2-5, with D perhaps matching TRBD1 (6 bases). CDR3 size: 14 residues. CDR1 and CDR2 (germline): SSHAT, FNYEAQ (reference sequence). V was trimmed by 5 bases and J by 5 bases, leaving 15 bases between them. CDR3 in amino acids: CASSRGQGYETQYF. DNA for the CDR3: TGTGCCAGCAGCCGGGGCCAGGGGTATGAGACCCAGTACTTC.

The V and J genes are TRBV5-1 and TRBJ2-1, with TRBD2 identical over 7 bases. V dropped 6 bases and J dropped 4; count of bases not matched to a gene: 10. Germline V gene data show CDR1 as SGHRS and CDR2 as YFSETQ. The CDR3 is made up of 15 amino acids. CDR3 loop: CASNREGSGYNEQFF. DNA for the CDR3: TGCGCCAGCAACCGGGAAGGTAGCGGGTACAATGAGCAGTTCTTC.

This clonotype was counted a few times. This chain links TRBV9 with TRBJ2-3; no clear D gene. The germline V gene encodes CDR1 SGDLS and CDR2 YYNGEE. V lost 0 bases to trimming and J lost 7 bases, with 6 bases between them. The CDR3 loop spans 12 amino acids. This chain's CDR3 is CASSVADNTQYF. For the CDR3, the DNA is TGTGCCAGCAGCGTAGCTGATAATACGCAGTATTTT.

This chain joins TRBV10-3 and TRBJ2-3; 8 bases map to TRBD2. This CDR3 has 15 residues. Germline V CDR1 and CDR2: ENHRY, SYGVKD. J lost 0 bases, V lost 5 bases, and 4 bases had no gene match. Here the CDR3 DNA reads TGTGCCATCAGTTCGACTAGCGTCAGCACAGATACGCAGTATTTT. Translating gives CAISSTSVSTDTQYF.

The CDR3 DNA sequence: TGCGCCAGCACAAGGGATGTGGACTACGAGCAGTACTTC. This codes for CASTRDVDYEQYF. The genes are TRBV10-2 and TRBJ2-7; D not resolved. The ends were cut back, 7 bases at V and 3 bases at J, with 13 bases in the middle. Germline V CDR1 and CDR2: WSHSY, SAAADI. The CDR3 covers 13 residues.

On this clonotype itself: A much more abundant neighbour one base away suggests this may be a read error. The rearrangement links TRBV14 to TRBJ2-1; TRBD1 is a possible D gene (5 bases). Trimming pared 5 bases from V and 9 bases from J, leaving 11 bases between. Germline CDR1 SGHDN, CDR2 FVKESK. This CDR3 has 12 amino acids. In nucleotides, the CDR3 is TGTGCCAGCAGCTACTCTGACAGTGAGCAGTTCTTC. Its protein product is CASSYSDSEQFF.